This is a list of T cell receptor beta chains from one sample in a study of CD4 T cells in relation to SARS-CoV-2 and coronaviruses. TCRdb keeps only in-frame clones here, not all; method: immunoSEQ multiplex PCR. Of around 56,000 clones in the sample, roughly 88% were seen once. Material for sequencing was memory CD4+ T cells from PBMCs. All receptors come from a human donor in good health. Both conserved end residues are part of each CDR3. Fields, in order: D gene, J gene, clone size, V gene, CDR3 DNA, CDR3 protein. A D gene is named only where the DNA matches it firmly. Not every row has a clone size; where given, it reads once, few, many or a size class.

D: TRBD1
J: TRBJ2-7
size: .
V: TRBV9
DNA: TGTGCCAGCAGCGTAGATCCAGGGGGCTTCGGCGAGCAGTACTTC
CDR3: CASSVDPGGFGEQYF

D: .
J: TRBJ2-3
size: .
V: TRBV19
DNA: TGTGCCAGTAGTAGGCTATCCCCAGATACGCAGTATTTT
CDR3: CASSRLSPDTQYF

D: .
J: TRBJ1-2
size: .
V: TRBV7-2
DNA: TGTGCCAGCACCTTACTAGGCTATGGCTACACCTTC
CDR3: CASTLLGYGYTF

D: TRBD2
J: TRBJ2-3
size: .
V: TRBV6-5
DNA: TGTGCCAGCAGTTCTAGCGGGTCAGATACGCAGTATTTT
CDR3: CASSSSGSDTQYF

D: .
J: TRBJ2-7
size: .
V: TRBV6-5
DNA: TGTGCCAGCACCAAAACGGCAGGAGGGGGCTACGAGCAGTACTTC
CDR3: CASTKTAGGGYEQYF

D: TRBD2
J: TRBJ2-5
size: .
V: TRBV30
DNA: TGTGCCTGGACCCGGGGGGGAAGTGGGACCCAGTACTTC
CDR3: CAWTRGGSGTQYF

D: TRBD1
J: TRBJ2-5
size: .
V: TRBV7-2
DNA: TGTGCCAGCAGCTTAGCGGGACAGGGCACCGAGACCCAGTACTTC
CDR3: CASSLAGQGTETQYF

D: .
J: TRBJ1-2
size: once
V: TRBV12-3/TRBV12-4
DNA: TGTGCCAGCAGATTGGCGGCGAGCCCGGGCTACACCTTC
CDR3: CASRLAASPGYTF

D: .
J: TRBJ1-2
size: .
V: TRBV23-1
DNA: TGCGCCAGCAGCGCCCGGGGCACCCTCAATGGCTACACCTTC
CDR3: CASSARGTLNGYTF

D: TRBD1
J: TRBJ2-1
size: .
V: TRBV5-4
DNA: TGTGCCAGCAGCTTAACAGGGGGTGAGCAGTTCTTC
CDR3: CASSLTGGEQFF

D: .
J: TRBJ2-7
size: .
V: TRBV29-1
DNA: TGCAGCGTAGCTTCAGGGGATAGCTCCTACGAGCAGTACTTC
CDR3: CSVASGDSSYEQYF

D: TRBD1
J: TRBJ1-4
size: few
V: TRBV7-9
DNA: TGTGCCAGCAGCTTAGCGGGACAGGGGATCACTAATGAAAAACTGTTTTTT
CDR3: CASSLAGQGITNEKLFF

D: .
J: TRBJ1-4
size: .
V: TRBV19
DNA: TGTGCCAGTACCTCATGGGACACTACTAATGAAAAACTGTTTTTT
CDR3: CASTSWDTTNEKLFF

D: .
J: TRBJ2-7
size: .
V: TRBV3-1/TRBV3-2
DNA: TGTGCCAGCAGCCAAATGCTCGGGTCCTCCTACGAGCAGTACTTC
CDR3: CASSQMLGSSYEQYF

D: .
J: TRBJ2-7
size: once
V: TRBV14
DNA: TGTGCCAGCAGCCTCAACCGCGACTCCTACGAGCAGTACTTC
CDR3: CASSLNRDSYEQYF

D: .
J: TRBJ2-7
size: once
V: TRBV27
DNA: TGTGCCAGCAGTCCATGGGGTAGCGGTCGCTCCTACGAGCAGTACTTC
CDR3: CASSPWGSGRSYEQYF

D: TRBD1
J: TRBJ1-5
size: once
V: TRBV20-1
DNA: TGCAGTGCTAGTTTGGGGGCAGGGGGAAGCAATCAGCCCCAGCATTTT
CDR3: CSASLGAGGSNQPQHF

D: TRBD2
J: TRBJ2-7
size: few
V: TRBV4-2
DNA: TGTGCCAGCAGCCGACCCTGGGAGCGGGGCCACCCGAAATACGAGCAGTACTTC
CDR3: CASSRPWERGHPKYEQYF

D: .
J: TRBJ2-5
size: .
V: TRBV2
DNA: TGTGCCAGCAGTGTAGGCAGCAAAGAGACCCAGTACTTC
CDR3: CASSVGSKETQYF

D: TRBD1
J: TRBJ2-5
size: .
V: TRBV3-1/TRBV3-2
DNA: TGTGCCAGCAGCCATTCGGACAGGGGAGGGGAGACCCAGTACTTC
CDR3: CASSHSDRGGETQYF

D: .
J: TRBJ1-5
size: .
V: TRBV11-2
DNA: TGTGCCAGCAGCTTAGATCGCAAACAGCCCCAGCATTTT
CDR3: CASSLDRKQPQHF

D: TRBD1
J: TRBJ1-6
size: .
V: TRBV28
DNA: TGTGCCAGCAGTTATCTCCCGGGACAGGGGAATTCACCCCTCCACTTT
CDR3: CASSYLPGQGNSPLHF

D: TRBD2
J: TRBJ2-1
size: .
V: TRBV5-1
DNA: TGCGCCAGCAGCTGGGGGGACCAGACTAGCAGGAATGAGCAGTTCTTC
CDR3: CASSWGDQTSRNEQFF

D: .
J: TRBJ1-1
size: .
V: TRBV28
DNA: TGTGCCAGCAGTACTCCCGGAGCTAACACTGAAGCTTTCTTT
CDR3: CASSTPGANTEAFF

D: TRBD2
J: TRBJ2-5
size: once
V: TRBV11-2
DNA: TGTGCCAGCAGCATCCCAGGACTAGCGGGGGGGGAGACCCAGTACTTC
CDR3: CASSIPGLAGGETQYF

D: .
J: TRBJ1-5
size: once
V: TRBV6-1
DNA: TGTGCCACCTCGGCGAGGGGAATGAATCAGCCCCAGCATTTT
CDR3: CATSARGMNQPQHF

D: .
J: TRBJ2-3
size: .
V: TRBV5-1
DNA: TGCGCCAGCAGCTTGCAGTCCCAAACCTTTGCTATACAAGCAGATACGCAGTATTTT
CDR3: CASSLQSQTFAIQADTQYF

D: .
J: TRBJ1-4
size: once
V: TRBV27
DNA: TGTGCCAGCAATACGGGTATACGGGAAAAACTGTTTTTT
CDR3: CASNTGIREKLFF

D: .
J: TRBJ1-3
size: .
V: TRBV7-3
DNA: TGTGCCAGCAGCCCGAGCGGGGGCTTTGGAAACACCATATATTTT
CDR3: CASSPSGGFGNTIYF

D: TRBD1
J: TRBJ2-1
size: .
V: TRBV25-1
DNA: TGTGCCAGGACAGGGCCCCGTGACGTCCCCAATGAGCAGTTCTTC
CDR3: CARTGPRDVPNEQFF

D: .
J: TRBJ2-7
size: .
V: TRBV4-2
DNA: TGTGCCAGCAGCCAAGGTCTTCGGGGAGCTCGGTCCTACGAGCAGTACTTC
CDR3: CASSQGLRGARSYEQYF

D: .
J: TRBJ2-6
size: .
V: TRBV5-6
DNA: TGTGCCAGCAGCTTGGCCCACGCAGGGGCTGGGGCCAACGTCCTGACTTTC
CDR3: CASSLAHAGAGANVLTF

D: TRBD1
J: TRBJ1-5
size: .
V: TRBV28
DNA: TGTGCCAGCAACCAGGACAGGGGGCGGGAGGAGCCCCAGCATTTT
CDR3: CASNQDRGREEPQHF

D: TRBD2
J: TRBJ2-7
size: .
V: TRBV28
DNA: TGTGCCAGCAGTTTACCGGGACTAGCGGGAGTTTACGAGCAGTACTTC
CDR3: CASSLPGLAGVYEQYF

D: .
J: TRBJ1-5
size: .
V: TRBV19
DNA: TGTGCCAGTAGTATAAGGTCTGGCGAACAGCCCCAGCATTTT
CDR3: CASSIRSGEQPQHF

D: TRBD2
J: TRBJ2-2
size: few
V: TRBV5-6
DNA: TGTGCCAGCAGCCCAAGACTAGCGGACTCCCGGTGGACCGGGGAGCTGTTTTTT
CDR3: CASSPRLADSRWTGELFF

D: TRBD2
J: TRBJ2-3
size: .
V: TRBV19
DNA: TGTGCCAGTAGTAGGAGACTAGCGGGAGTTGGGGACACAGATACGCAGTATTTT
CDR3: CASSRRLAGVGDTDTQYF

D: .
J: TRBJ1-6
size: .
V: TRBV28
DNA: TGTGCCAGCAGTTTATCAGCGATCCTCCACTTT
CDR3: CASSLSAILHF

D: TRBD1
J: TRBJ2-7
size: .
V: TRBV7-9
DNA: TGTGCCAGCAGTACCCCGGTGGGACAGGTCCTTACTACCTACGAGCAGTACTTC
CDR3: CASSTPVGQVLTTYEQYF

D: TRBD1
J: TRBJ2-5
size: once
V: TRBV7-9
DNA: TGTGCCAGCAGCTTGGGTTCGGCAGGGGGTGCCCAAGAGACCCAGTACTTC
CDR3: CASSLGSAGGAQETQYF

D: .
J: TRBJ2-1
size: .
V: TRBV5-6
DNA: TGTGCCAGCTCTATAAGGGGAGTTAGCTCCTACAATGAGCAGTTCTTC
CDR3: CASSIRGVSSYNEQFF

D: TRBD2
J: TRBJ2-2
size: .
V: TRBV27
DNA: TGTGCCAGCAGTTTAGGGCGGGAGTACGGGACCGGGGAGCTGTTTTTT
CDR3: CASSLGREYGTGELFF

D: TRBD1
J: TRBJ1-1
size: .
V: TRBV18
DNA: TGTGCCAGCTCGCGCGGACAGGGGTTGAACACTGAAGCTTTCTTT
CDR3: CASSRGQGLNTEAFF

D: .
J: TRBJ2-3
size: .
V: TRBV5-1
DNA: TGCGCCAGCAGCCCTCAAAACTTGTTTCTCTACACAGATACGCAGTATTTT
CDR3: CASSPQNLFLYTDTQYF

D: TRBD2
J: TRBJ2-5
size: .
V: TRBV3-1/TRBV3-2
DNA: TGTGCCAGCAGCATTACTAGCGGGAGGAAAGAGACCCAGTACTTC
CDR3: CASSITSGRKETQYF

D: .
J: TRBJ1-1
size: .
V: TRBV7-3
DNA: TGTGCCAGCAGCTTTGATCGGGGCCCGGCTTTCTTT
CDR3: CASSFDRGPAFF

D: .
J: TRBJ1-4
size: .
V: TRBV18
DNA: TGTGCCAGCTCGGTCATACAGGGAAGAGGCGAAAAACTGTTTTTT
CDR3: CASSVIQGRGEKLFF

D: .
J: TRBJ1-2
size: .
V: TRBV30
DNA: TGTGCCTGGAGACGGGCCACACGTGGCTACACCTTC
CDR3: CAWRRATRGYTF

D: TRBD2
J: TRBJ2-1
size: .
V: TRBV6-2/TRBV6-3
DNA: TGTGCCAGCAGCGATCTAGCGGGAAGGAGGAATGAGCAGTTCTTC
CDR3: CASSDLAGRRNEQFF

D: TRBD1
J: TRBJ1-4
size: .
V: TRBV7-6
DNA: TGTGCCAGCAGCACCTCAGGGGGCCCTAATGAAAAACTGTTTTTT
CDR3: CASSTSGGPNEKLFF

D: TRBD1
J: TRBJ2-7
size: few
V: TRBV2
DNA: TGTGCCAGCAGTAGACAGGGGTCCTCCTACGAGCAGTACTTC
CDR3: CASSRQGSSYEQYF

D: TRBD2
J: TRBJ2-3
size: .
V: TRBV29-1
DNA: TGCAGCGTCCGTGTGTCGACGGGAGGGCTGACAGATACGCAGTATTTT
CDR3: CSVRVSTGGLTDTQYF

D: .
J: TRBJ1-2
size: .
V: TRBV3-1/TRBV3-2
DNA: TGTGCCAGCAACTCGGGACTAAACTATGGCTACACCTTC
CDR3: CASNSGLNYGYTF

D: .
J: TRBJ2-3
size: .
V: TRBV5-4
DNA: TGTGCCAGCAGCTTACAACAGGGACGAGATACGCAGTATTTT
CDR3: CASSLQQGRDTQYF